These 25 T cell receptor beta chains originate from one sample sequenced in a study of blood T cell repertoires in COVID-19. Here immunoSEQ multiplex PCR was the method, and the copy in TCRdb shows in-frame clones only, minus some. The sample consists of nearly 350,000 clones, roughly 90% of them appearing once. Sequencing used peripheral blood. These receptors all come from a woman aged 70-85 years with COVID-19, enrolled during active disease.

The rearrangement joins TRBV14 to TRBJ1-2; a weak D match, TRBD1 (6 bases). The CDR3 is 12 residues long. The V gene lost 3 bases and the J gene lost 6 bases, with 8 bases spanning the gap. Germline V gene lookup returns CDR1 SGHDN and CDR2 FVKESK. The CDR3 loop reads CASSQGANGYTF. The CDR3, as DNA: TGTGCCAGCAGCCAGGGGGCAAATGGCTACACCTTC.

The chain joins TRBV5-1 to TRBJ2-1, with 8 bases identical to TRBD2. The germline gives CDR1 SGHRS, CDR2 YFSETQ. Unmatched junction bases numbered 6, after V lost 4 bases and J lost 6 bases. The CDR3 is made up of 14 amino acids. The DNA of the CDR3 is TGCGCCAGCAGCCCGAGCGGGGGTACCAATGAGCAGTTCTTC. As protein: CASSPSGGTNEQFF.

Only a few counts were recorded for this clone. V and J are TRBV4-3 and TRBJ1-5; D may be TRBD1 (5 bases). This CDR3 spans 15 amino acids. V gave up 3 bases and J gave up 2 bases, with 11 bases separating them. Germline CDR1 is LGHNA and CDR2 is YSLEER. This CDR3 reads CASSQSTGGNQPQHF. The CDR3 nucleotides read TGCGCCAGCAGCCAGTCTACGGGGGGCAATCAGCCCCAGCATTTT.

V usage is TRBV28 and J usage is TRBJ1-6, with 7 nucleotides matching TRBD1. CDR3 length: 14 residues. J was trimmed by 7 bases and V by 4 bases; bases with no gene match: 4. CDR1 and CDR2 from the germline V gene are MDHEN and SYDVKM. CDR3 nucleotide sequence: TGTGCCAGCAGTTCAACAGGGGTAAATTCACCCCTCCACTTT. Protein sequence: CASSSTGVNSPLHF.

J is TRBJ1-4 and V is TRBV3-1 (or the pseudogene TRBV3-2), with a tentative D call TRBD1 (6 bases). CDR1 and CDR2 (germline): LGHDT, YNNKEL (reference sequence). V lost 3 bases and J 8 bases, leaving 13 bases between the germline ends. The CDR3 runs 14 residues. The chain's CDR3 is CASSHRDKGEKLFF. In DNA form, the CDR3 reads TGTGCCAGCAGCCATCGGGACAAAGGCGAAAAACTGTTTTTT.

The chain is built from TRBV28 and TRBJ2-4, with a tentative D call TRBD2 (6 bases). Germline CDR1 and CDR2: MDHEN and SYDVKM. Deletions cut 4 bases from V and 0 bases from J, with 10 bases between. This CDR3 region has 15 residues. CDR3 in amino acids: CASSSGSLAKNIQYF. CDR3 nucleotides: TGTGCCAGCAGTTCCGGGAGTTTAGCCAAAAACATTCAGTACTTC.

This chain connects TRBV19 to TRBJ1-5, with D possibly being TRBD1 (5 bases). Per germline, CDR1 LNHDA and CDR2 SQIVND (reference sequence). The CDR3 is 14 residues long. Trimming stripped 6 bases from V and 2 bases from J, with 11 bases between. CDR3 sequence (DNA): TGTGCCAGTAGCAGGGTCTTTGGCAATCAGCCCCAGCATTTT. It is translated as CASSRVFGNQPQHF.

V and J are TRBV9 and TRBJ1-6; 9 nucleotides line up with TRBD1. Unmatched junction bases numbered 10, after V lost 4 bases and J lost 14 bases. Germline assignment: CDR1 SGDLS and CDR2 YYNGEE. The CDR3 is 14 amino acids. The CDR3 sequence is CASSLGTGSGSLHF. For the CDR3, the DNA is TGTGCCAGCAGCTTAGGGACAGGGTCGGGATCCCTCCACTTT.

The chain uses TRBV5-1 and TRBJ2-7; D unclear. V lost 3 bases and J lost 2, with 6 bases in between. CDR1 and CDR2 (germline): SGHRS, YFSETQ. The CDR3 is 12 residues long. The CDR3 sequence: CASSSKPYEQYF. Written as DNA, the CDR3 is TGCGCCAGCAGCTCGAAGCCCTACGAGCAGTACTTC.

The genes are TRBV5-6 and TRBJ1-2; 11 bases match TRBD1. CDR3 size: 15 residues. With V trimmed by 3 bases and J by 4 bases, 5 bases remained unmatched. Germline values: CDR1 SGHDT, CDR2 YYEEEE. The CDR3 is CASSYWDRGSYGYTF. DNA for the CDR3: TGTGCCAGCAGCTACTGGGACAGGGGGAGCTATGGCTACACCTTC.

V usage is TRBV6-5 and J usage is TRBJ1-5; D is ambiguous. V was trimmed by 2 bases and J by 3 bases, leaving 14 bases between them. The germline gives CDR1 MNHEY, CDR2 SVGAGI. The CDR3 runs 16 residues. CDR3 amino acids: CASSYTPPGSNQPQHF. The CDR3 nucleotides read TGTGCCAGCAGTTACACCCCTCCGGGGTCCAATCAGCCCCAGCATTTT.

The V gene is TRBV7-9, the J gene TRBJ2-7, with D tentatively TRBD1 (7 bases). The germline CDR1 and CDR2 sequences are SEHNR and FQNEAQ (reference sequence). There are 14 residues in the CDR3. V lost 3 bases, J lost 5 bases, and 14 bases lay in between. This CDR3 is CASSLEGAENEQYF. CDR3 nucleotides: TGTGCCAGCAGCTTGGAGGGGGCGGAGAACGAGCAGTACTTC.

The rearrangement joins TRBV12-5 to TRBJ2-1; D is unresolved. Germline CDR1 reads LGHNT; CDR2 reads FRNRAP. Trimming took 0 bases from V and 0 from J, leaving 6 bases between them. The CDR3 has 15 amino acids. The CDR3 reads CASGLVTVSYNEQFF. DNA for the CDR3: TGTGCTAGTGGTTTGGTAACAGTCTCCTACAATGAGCAGTTCTTC.

V and J are TRBV5-4 and TRBJ1-3; D is possibly TRBD1 (6 bases). Germline loops: CDR1 SGHNT, CDR2 YYREEE (reference sequence). V gave up 2 bases and J gave up 2 bases, with 14 bases separating them. CDR3 size: 16 residues. The CDR3 bases are TGTGCCAGCAGCTTTAACAGGGAAACTGCTGGAAACACCATATATTTT. Translating it yields CASSFNRETAGNTIYF.

This clone has just one count. This chain joins TRBV5-1 and TRBJ2-7, with 8 bases matching TRBD1. With V trimmed by 0 bases and J by 2 bases, 7 bases remained unmatched. Looked up from germline, CDR1 is SGHRS and CDR2 is YFSETQ. The CDR3 is 16 residues long. Here the CDR3 reads CASSLETGTGPYEQYF. The CDR3 DNA sequence: TGCGCCAGCAGCTTGGAGACCGGGACAGGCCCCTACGAGCAGTACTTC.

The V and J genes are TRBV7-9 and TRBJ1-6, with D possibly matching TRBD1 (5 bases). The CDR3 is 15 residues long. CDR1 and CDR2 from the germline V gene are SEHNR and FQNEAQ (reference sequence). Deletions cut 4 bases from V and 0 bases from J, with 7 bases between. CDR3 amino acids: CASSSGFSYNSPLHF. CDR3 bases: TGTGCCAGCAGCTCAGGGTTCTCCTATAATTCACCCCTCCACTTT.

This clone has only one observation. The V gene is TRBV13, the J gene TRBJ2-5, with 8 bases fitting TRBD2. Looked up from germline, CDR1 is PRHDT and CDR2 is FYEKMQ (reference sequence). Trimming removed 1 base from V and 4 bases from J; junction bases left unmatched: 5. The CDR3 runs to 15 residues. This CDR3 is CASSLAGGAGETQYF. DNA for the CDR3: TGTGCCAGCAGCTTAGCCGGGGGGGCCGGAGAGACCCAGTACTTC.

This rearrangement joins TRBV4-1 to TRBJ2-6; D is unresolved. The V gene's germline CDR1 is MGHRA and CDR2 YSYEKL. V was trimmed by 5 bases and J by 2 bases, leaving 10 bases between them. CDR3 length: 15 amino acids. CDR3 region: CASSEGRPGANVLTF. The CDR3 region has the DNA TGCGCCAGCAGCGAAGGCAGGCCTGGGGCCAACGTCCTGACTTTC.

The chain uses TRBV7-8 and TRBJ2-7, with 8 bases fitting TRBD2. Per germline, CDR1 SGHVS and CDR2 FQNEAQ. Germline trimming cut 1 base from V and 5 bases from J; bases unmatched to any gene: 7. There are 15 residues in the CDR3. In DNA, the CDR3 is TGTGCCAGCAGCTTAGGGACTAGCCCCGTCAACGAGCAGTACTTC. Translated: CASSLGTSPVNEQYF.

The J gene is TRBJ1-4, the V gene TRBV2; maybe TRBD1 (6 bases). The CDR3 totals 15 residues. V lost 0 bases and J lost 8, with 13 bases in between. Germline assignment: CDR1 SNHLY and CDR2 FYNNEI. CDR3 in DNA: TGTGCCAGCAGTGAAGCAGGGCAGGGGTGGGAAAAACTGTTTTTT. Its protein is CASSEAGQGWEKLFF. Full variable domain (remainder filled in from reference TRBV2 and TRBJ1-4): EPEVTQTPSHQVTQMGQEVILRCVPISNHLYFYWYRQILGQKVEFLVSFYNNEISEKSEIFDDQFSVERPDGSNFTLKIRSTKLEDSAMYFCASSEAGQGWEKLFFGSGTQLSVL.

This rearrangement joins TRBV3-1 (or the pseudogene TRBV3-2) to TRBJ2-2, with 9 bases aligning to TRBD2. The CDR3 extends over 16 amino acids. Per the germline V gene, CDR1 is LGHDT and CDR2 is YNNKEL (reference sequence). Trimming took 4 bases from V and 2 from J; bases not matched to a gene: 5. CDR3 bases: TGTGCCAGCAGCCTCTTAGCGGGGGCAAACACCGGGGAGCTGTTTTTT. Amino acids: CASSLLAGANTGELFF.

The chain uses TRBV7-2 and TRBJ1-2; D perhaps matches TRBD1 (5 bases). V lost 5 bases, J lost 7 bases, and 11 bases lay in between. Germline CDR1 SGHTA, CDR2 FQGNSA. CDR3 size: 12 residues. This chain's CDR3 is CASSLQGLGYTF. In DNA form, the CDR3 reads TGTGCCAGCAGCCTCCAGGGTCTTGGCTACACCTTC.

J is TRBJ2-7 and V is TRBV5-4; a possible D gene is TRBD1 (5 bases). With 4 bases removed from V and 0 bases from J, the gap between germline ends came to 11 bases. The germline V gene has CDR1 SGHNT and CDR2 YYREEE (reference sequence). The CDR3 consists of 14 residues. The chain's CDR3 is CASSKDTSSYEQYF. DNA for the CDR3: TGTGCCAGCAGCAAGGACACGAGCTCCTACGAGCAGTACTTC.

This chain uses TRBV19 with TRBJ2-1; D gene unclear. This CDR3 contains 14 residues. V was trimmed by 4 bases and J by 0 bases, leaving 7 bases between them. In germline, CDR1 is LNHDA, CDR2 SQIVND (reference sequence). The CDR3 protein is CASSSQISYNEQFF. CDR3 coding DNA: TGTGCCAGTAGTAGCCAGATCTCCTACAATGAGCAGTTCTTC.

In its sample, this clone was seen once. The rearrangement links TRBV15 to TRBJ1-1; 7 positions match TRBD1. The V and J ends lost 3 bases and 1 base, in that order; junction bases with no gene match: 2. The CDR3 contains 14 residues. The germline V gene has CDR1 LNHNV and CDR2 YYDKDF (reference sequence). The CDR3 here is CATSSGTANTEAFF. The CDR3 nucleotides read TGTGCCACCAGCAGTGGGACAGCGAACACTGAAGCTTTCTTT.